These 25 T cell receptor beta chains were all obtained from the same sample, sequenced in a study of blood T cell repertoires in COVID-19. The method was immunoSEQ multiplex PCR; TCRdb's version includes in-frame clones alone and lacks a portion of them. The sample has around 150,000 clones, 87% seen once. The sequencing sample was made of peripheral blood. The source of these receptors is a woman aged 55-69 years with active or convalescent COVID-19.

This clone was found a few times. V usage is TRBV7-9 and J usage is TRBJ2-7, with 7 bases aligning to TRBD2. The germline V gene has CDR1 SEHNR and CDR2 FQNEAQ (reference sequence). V gave up 4 bases and J gave up 3 bases; unmatched junction bases: 12. The CDR3 has 16 residues. CDR3 DNA sequence: TGTGCCAGCAGCTCGACGGTGGGGAGGGGATTCTACGAGCAGTACTTC. It specifies CASSSTVGRGFYEQYF.

The rearrangement links TRBV2 to TRBJ1-1; D is undetermined. The CDR3 runs to 14 residues. Germline V lookup: CDR1 SNHLY, CDR2 FYNNEI. The V end lost 4 bases, the J end lost 0 bases, and 9 bases lay between the germline ends. In nucleotides, the CDR3 is TGTGCCAGCAGTGTAAACCAGTTGAACACTGAAGCTTTCTTT. It yields the protein CASSVNQLNTEAFF.

This chain links TRBV6-5 with TRBJ1-5; a possible D gene is TRBD1 (6 bases). In germline, CDR1 is MNHEY, CDR2 SVGAGI. Trimming removed 1 base from V and 2 bases from J, with 9 bases in between. This CDR3 is built from 15 residues. The DNA of the CDR3 is TGTGCCAGCAGTTACTGGGCAGGGGGCAATCAGCCCCAGCATTTT. Translated, it gives CASSYWAGGNQPQHF.

The chain is built from TRBV11-2 and TRBJ2-7; perhaps TRBD1 as D (6 bases). From germline, CDR1 is SGHAT and CDR2 FQNNGV. The V end lost 2 bases, the J end lost 3 bases, and 14 bases lay between the germline ends. The CDR3 extends over 15 amino acids. In nucleotides, the CDR3 is TGTGCCAGCAGCTTAAACCGGGACACCCACTACGAGCAGTACTTC. Its protein product is CASSLNRDTHYEQYF.

The chain carries TRBV19 and TRBJ1-5; D is ambiguous. CDR1 LNHDA and CDR2 SQIVND come from the germline V gene (reference sequence). V was cut by 7 bases and J by 1 base, with 5 bases left in between. The CDR3 has 12 residues. The CDR3: CASKESNQPQHF. CDR3 coding DNA: TGTGCCAGTAAGGAGAGCAATCAGCCCCAGCATTTT.

The V gene is TRBV11-2, the J gene TRBJ2-3; weak D call: TRBD2 (6 bases). The germline gives CDR1 SGHAT, CDR2 FQNNGV. Between the trimmed V and J ends, which lost 0 bases and 3 bases, there was a span of 10 bases. The CDR3 runs to 15 residues. DNA of the CDR3: TGTGCCAGCAGCTTAGACGCGGGATTTACAGATACGCAGTATTTT. Amino acid sequence: CASSLDAGFTDTQYF.

The genes are TRBV2 and TRBJ2-7; TRBD1 matches at 8 bases. The trim removed 6 bases at V and 3 bases at J, leaving 10 bases unmatched. CDR1 SNHLY and CDR2 FYNNEI come from the germline V gene. This CDR3 has 15 amino acids. The CDR3, as DNA: TGTGCCAGCAGCATACGGACAGGGTTGAACTACGAGCAGTACTTC. Amino acids: CASSIRTGLNYEQYF.

This chain links TRBV15 with TRBJ1-5, with D maybe TRBD1 (5 bases). The CDR3 sequence is 17 residues long. Trimming shortened V by 3 bases and J by 2 bases, and 17 bases separated the two germline ends. Germline V gene lookup returns CDR1 LNHNV and CDR2 YYDKDF (reference sequence). As DNA, the CDR3 is TGTGCCACCAGCAGGGGATCGGGGGAATACGGCAATCAGCCCCAGCATTTT. It codes for CATSRGSGEYGNQPQHF.

This chain links TRBV2 with TRBJ2-5; 11 nucleotides line up with TRBD2. In germline, CDR1 is SNHLY, CDR2 FYNNEI. With 1 base clipped from V and 11 bases from J, the junction kept 6 bases outside the gene matches. The CDR3 is made up of 14 amino acids. The CDR3 is CASSEGLAGPTQYF. CDR3 sequence (DNA): TGTGCCAGCAGTGAAGGACTAGCGGGGCCCACGCAGTACTTC.

The chain is built from TRBV7-9 and TRBJ1-1; D not certain. The CDR3 sequence is 14 residues long. V was shortened by 1 base and J by 1 base, with 7 bases between the two germline ends. The germline CDR1 and CDR2 sequences are SEHNR and FQNEAQ (reference sequence). CDR3 bases: TGTGCCAGCAGCTTAGGGGCAGGGAACACTGAAGCTTTCTTT. Amino acid sequence: CASSLGAGNTEAFF.

The rearrangement uses TRBV5-1 and TRBJ2-3, with 7 bases identical to TRBD1. The germline gives CDR1 SGHRS, CDR2 YFSETQ. This CDR3 is 17 amino acids long. The J segment lost 0 bases and the V segment lost 4 bases, leaving 11 bases of the junction unmatched. The CDR3 here is CASSAGTAIPSTDTQYF. Here the CDR3 DNA reads TGCGCCAGCAGCGCCGGGACAGCGATTCCTAGCACAGATACGCAGTATTTT. Using reference TRBV5-1 and TRBJ2-3 for the parts outside the CDR3, the full variable domain is KAGVTQTPRYLIKTRGQQVTLSCSPISGHRSVSWYQQTPGQGLQFLFEYFSETQRNKGNFPGRFSGRQFSNSRSEMNVSTLELGDSALYLCASSAGTAIPSTDTQYFGPGTRLTVL.

This clone was picked up a small number of times. The chain carries TRBV3-1 (or the pseudogene TRBV3-2) and TRBJ1-4, with TRBD1 matching 10 bases. This CDR3 is 16 amino acids long. The junction had 7 bases not matched to a gene; V was cut back by 1 base and J by 8 bases. Looked up from germline, CDR1 is LGHDT and CDR2 is YNNKEL (reference sequence). The CDR3 nucleotides are TGTGCCAGCAGCCAAGGGTGGGGGACAGGGGAGGAAAAACTGTTTTTT. Its translation is CASSQGWGTGEEKLFF.

The rearrangement uses TRBV25-1 and TRBJ1-1; D is undetermined. This CDR3 contains 12 residues. The germline V gene has CDR1 MGHDK and CDR2 SYGVNS. Trimming pared 5 bases from V and 1 base from J, leaving 5 bases between. CDR3 region: CASSPRNTEAFF. The CDR3 bases are TGTGCCAGCAGTCCCAGGAACACTGAAGCTTTCTTT.

The V call is TRBV10-3, the J call TRBJ2-3; TRBD1 matches 7 bases. The CDR3 contains 14 residues. With 10 bases clipped from V and 0 bases from J, the junction kept 7 bases outside the gene matches. Germline loops: CDR1 ENHRY, CDR2 SYGVKD. CDR3 nucleotides: TGTGCCAACGGGGACAGTTCTAGCACAGATACGCAGTATTTT. Protein: CANGDSSSTDTQYF.

The V and J genes are TRBV6-5 and TRBJ2-3; D might be TRBD2 (7 bases). This CDR3 region has 15 residues. V was shortened by 2 bases and J by 4 bases, with 13 bases between the two germline ends. CDR1 and CDR2 from the germline V gene are MNHEY and SVGAGI. CDR3: CASSYAGAGSDTQYF. CDR3 coding DNA: TGTGCCAGCAGTTACGCGGGGGCAGGGTCAGATACGCAGTATTTT.

The V and J genes are TRBV18 and TRBJ2-7; 8 bases line up with TRBD1. This CDR3 contains 15 residues. Losses at the gene ends were 4 bases for V and 3 bases for J; bases not matched to a gene: 8. The germline gives CDR1 KGHSH, CDR2 LQKENI. CDR3 sequence (DNA): TGTGCCAGCTCACAGGGGACAGGACACAACTACGAGCAGTACTTC. Protein: CASSQGTGHNYEQYF.

This clone has just a few counts. The chain links TRBV28 to TRBJ2-5; 10 positions agree with TRBD1. The CDR3 is 14 amino acids. The germline V gene encodes CDR1 MDHEN and CDR2 SYDVKM. With V trimmed by 6 bases and J by 5 bases, 6 bases remained unmatched. Here the CDR3 reads CASRTGGLEETQYF. The CDR3 nucleotides read TGTGCCAGCAGGACAGGGGGCCTTGAGGAGACCCAGTACTTC. The variable domain in full, completed from reference TRBV28 and TRBJ2-5, reads DVKVTQSSRYLVKRTGEKVFLECVQDMDHENMFWYRQDPGLGLRLIYFSYDVKMKEKGDIPEGYSVSREKKERFSLILESASTNQTSMYLCASRTGGLEETQYFGPGTRLLVL.

This clone was picked up one time. CDR3 DNA sequence: TGTGCCAGCTCACCAGGACTAGCGGGGACCGGGGAGCTGTTTTTT. Protein product: CASSPGLAGTGELFF. The V gene is TRBV18, the J gene TRBJ2-2, with TRBD2 matching 12 bases. The CDR3 length is 15 residues. V lost 2 bases, J lost 5 bases, and 0 bases stayed unmatched. CDR1 KGHSH and CDR2 LQKENI come from the germline V gene.

This sequence joins TRBV7-2 and TRBJ2-1; 11 positions match TRBD2. The CDR3 consists of 16 residues. Per germline, CDR1 SGHTA and CDR2 FQGNSA. V lost 6 bases to trimming and J lost 7 bases; unmatched junction nucleotides: 11. The CDR3 DNA sequence: TGTGCCAGCAGTTTAAATAGCGGGGGGGCGTATAATGAGCAGTTCTTC. This gives the protein CASSLNSGGAYNEQFF.

The chain uses TRBV4-1 and TRBJ2-7, with TRBD2 matching 9 bases. Germline V CDR1 and CDR2: MGHRA, YSYEKL. V was pared by 4 bases and J by 3 bases, with 10 bases of the junction left unmatched. CDR3 size: 16 residues. CDR3 sequence (DNA): TGCGCCAGCAGCCTGTTAGCGGGGGCGAACCTCTACGAGCAGTACTTC. It translates to CASSLLAGANLYEQYF.

V and J are TRBV7-2 and TRBJ1-1, with TRBD1 identical over 11 bases. The CDR3 extends over 16 amino acids. V dropped 1 base and J dropped 4; count of bases not matched to a gene: 5. CDR1 is SGHTA, CDR2 FQGNSA, per germline. In DNA form, the CDR3 reads TGTGCCAGCAGCTTAGGGGACAGGGGGTTTGTCACTGAAGCTTTCTTT. It yields the protein CASSLGDRGFVTEAFF.

The CDR3 region is CASSPQGLPQPQHF. The CDR3 DNA sequence: TGTGCCAGCAGTCCTCAGGGGTTACCTCAGCCCCAGCATTTT. The chain couples TRBV27 to TRBJ1-5; weak D call: TRBD1 (6 bases). Germline CDR1 reads MNHEY; CDR2 reads SMNVEV (reference sequence). The CDR3 sequence is 14 residues long. Deletions cut 5 bases from V and 6 bases from J, with 14 bases between.

V usage is TRBV18 and J usage is TRBJ2-2; tentative D call: TRBD1 (6 bases). Germline CDR1 KGHSH, CDR2 LQKENI. Trimming pared 4 bases from V and 3 bases from J, leaving 18 bases between. The CDR3 covers 17 residues. This CDR3 reads CASSLYILPGDTGELFF. The CDR3 DNA is TGTGCCAGCTCACTCTACATACTTCCAGGGGACACCGGGGAGCTGTTTTTT.

The CDR3 here is CASSRTGIGTEAFF. CDR3 DNA: TGTGCCAGCAGCAGGACAGGGATAGGCACTGAAGCTTTCTTT. The rearrangement joins TRBV6-5 to TRBJ1-1; 8 nucleotides match TRBD1. The germline V gene has CDR1 MNHEY and CDR2 SVGAGI. V gave up 6 bases and J gave up 4 bases; unmatched junction bases: 7. The CDR3 is 14 amino acids.

As regards this clone: This may be a read error, as it is one base from a much larger clone. The chain recombines TRBV5-6 with TRBJ1-2, with a weak D call TRBD1 (6 bases). This CDR3 is built from 13 residues. Germline-derived CDR1 and CDR2 are SGHDT and YYEEEE. V was clipped by 0 bases and J by 3 bases, with 6 bases between them. CDR3 loop: CASSLGQDYGYTF. CDR3 sequence (DNA): TGTGCCAGCAGCTTGGGACAGGACTATGGCTACACCTTC.